These 19 T cell receptor beta chains were sequenced from one sample in a study of blood T cell repertoires in COVID-19 (TCRdb year 2020). Receptors were amplified or captured by the immunoSEQ multiplex PCR assay. TCRdb obtained this table from immuneACCESS and retained in-frame rearrangements with V and J assigned. These tables miss some clones; where compared with another copy, unresolved V genes account for less than half of the shortfall, and the remainder is unexplained. This sample comprises a few hundred thousand clones, 70% to 90% of them detected only once. Roughly 1.6% of the sample rests with the top ten. Sequencing input: PBMCs or T cells enriched from blood (not recorded which). These receptors were taken from a woman aged 50 to 60 who had recovered from COVID-19.

The rearrangement joins TRBV12-3 or TRBV12-4 to TRBJ2-7, with D possibly being TRBD1 (5 bases). The CDR3 is 13 residues long. Trimming left V 2 bases short and J 3 bases short, with 8 bases between. CDR3 in DNA: TGTGCCAGCAGTTTATACCAGGGCTACGAGCAGTACTTC. It encodes CASSLYQGYEQYF.

This chain connects TRBV6-5 to TRBJ1-5; 12 nucleotides align to TRBD1. J was trimmed by 9 bases and V by 6 bases; bases with no gene match: 6. Germline V gene sequence: CDR1 MNHEY, CDR2 SVGAGI. There are 14 residues in the CDR3. The CDR3: CASSQGQGARPQHF. CDR3 DNA sequence: TGTGCCAGCAGCCAGGGACAGGGGGCCCGGCCCCAGCATTTT.

The V and J genes are TRBV4-1 and TRBJ2-7; 9 bases match TRBD1. The length of the CDR3 is 17 residues. CDR1 is MGHRA and CDR2 is YSYEKL in the germline V gene. Trimming at V came to 0 bases and at J to 3 bases, leaving 9 bases not matched to a gene. The CDR3 here is CASSQDGAGTGRYEQYF. In DNA form, the CDR3 reads TGCGCCAGCAGCCAAGACGGGGCCGGGACAGGGCGCTACGAGCAGTACTTC.

CDR3 sequence (DNA): TGTGCCAGCAGTTTAGACAGGGTTGGCTACACCTTC. This translates into CASSLDRVGYTF. The V and J genes are TRBV12-3 or TRBV12-4 and TRBJ1-2; TRBD1 is a possible D gene (6 bases). This CDR3 is 12 amino acids long. Trimming stripped 1 base from V and 7 bases from J, with 7 bases between.

The gene calls are TRBV2 and TRBJ2-1; D perhaps matches TRBD1 (5 bases). V was shortened by 5 bases and J by 3 bases, with 8 bases between the two germline ends. This CDR3 has 13 amino acids. The germline V gene encodes CDR1 SNHLY and CDR2 FYNNEI. The CDR3 loop is CASSIDSYNEQFF. The CDR3 DNA reads TGTGCCAGCAGTATAGACAGCTACAATGAGCAGTTCTTC. Combining the CDR3 with reference TRBV2 and TRBJ2-1 gives the whole variable domain EPEVTQTPSHQVTQMGQEVILRCVPISNHLYFYWYRQILGQKVEFLVSFYNNEISEKSEIFDDQFSVERPDGSNFTLKIRSTKLEDSAMYFCASSIDSYNEQFFGPGTRLTVL.

V is TRBV5-5 and J is TRBJ1-2; D may be TRBD1 (5 bases). CDR3 length: 13 residues. Germline assignment: CDR1 SGHKS and CDR2 YYEKEE (reference sequence). The V end lost 4 bases, the J end lost 2 bases, and 9 bases lay between the germline ends. The CDR3 loop is CASSERQNYGYTF. CDR3 sequence (DNA): TGTGCCAGCAGCGAACGACAGAACTATGGCTACACCTTC.

This clone turned up a few times. The V call is TRBV15, the J call TRBJ1-4; no definite D call. Deletions cut 3 bases from V and 8 bases from J, with 4 bases between. This CDR3 spans 11 amino acids. Germline CDR1 and CDR2: LNHNV and YYDKDF (reference sequence). The CDR3 nucleotides are TGTGCCACCAGCAGCTTAGAAAAACTGTTTTTT. Encoded protein: CATSSLEKLFF.

The gene calls are TRBV11-2 and TRBJ2-7; tentatively, D is TRBD2 (5 bases). CDR3 length: 14 amino acids. Germline values: CDR1 SGHAT, CDR2 FQNNGV. V was shortened by 5 bases and J by 3 bases, with 14 bases between the two germline ends. This CDR3 reads CASSPSTKNYEQYF. The DNA for the CDR3 is TGTGCCAGCAGCCCCTCGACTAAAAACTACGAGCAGTACTTC.

This CDR3 reads CASSLSNSYNEQFF. The CDR3 nucleotides are TGTGCCAGCAGTTTGTCCAACTCCTACAATGAGCAGTTCTTC. The V and J genes are TRBV6-2 or TRBV6-3 and TRBJ2-1; D gene unclear. The CDR3 spans 14 residues. Deletions cut 4 bases from V and 0 bases from J, with 7 bases between. The V gene's germline CDR1 is MNHEY and CDR2 SVGEGT.

The chain has TRBV30 and TRBJ1-1; TRBD1 matches 8 bases. The junction had 15 bases not matched to a gene; V was cut back by 1 base and J by 11 bases. The CDR3 has 15 amino acids. Germline V CDR1 and CDR2: GTSNPN, SVGIG (reference sequence). In DNA form, the CDR3 reads TGTGCCTGGAGTGGACCAGGACAGGGCGTCAGTGGGGCTTTCTTT. Translating it yields CAWSGPGQGVSGAFF.

The chain couples TRBV5-1 to TRBJ2-7, with 13 bases lining up with TRBD2. Per germline, CDR1 SGHRS and CDR2 YFSETQ. CDR3 length: 14 residues. Germline trimming cut 3 bases from V and 5 bases from J; bases unmatched to any gene: 2. This CDR3 is CASSSGLAGHEQYF. CDR3 nucleotide sequence: TGCGCCAGCAGCTCGGGACTAGCGGGACACGAGCAGTACTTC. The variable domain in full, with the rest retrieved from reference TRBV5-1 and TRBJ2-7, is KAGVTQTPRYLIKTRGQQVTLSCSPISGHRSVSWYQQTPGQGLQFLFEYFSETQRNKGNFPGRFSGRQFSNSRSEMNVSTLELGDSALYLCASSSGLAGHEQYFGPGTRLTVT.

The chain uses TRBV19 and TRBJ1-5; D remains unclear. CDR1 LNHDA and CDR2 SQIVND come from the germline V gene (reference sequence). Trimming took 5 bases from V and 2 from J, leaving 10 bases between them. The CDR3 spans 14 residues. In DNA form, the CDR3 reads TGTGCCAGTAGTGAGGGTTCGGGCAATCAGCCCCAGCATTTT. Translating it yields CASSEGSGNQPQHF.

There are a few counts of this clone. The sample carries other DNA sequences with the same CDR3. This sequence joins TRBV9 and TRBJ1-2, with D unresolved. This CDR3 has 12 residues. Deletions cut 0 bases from V and 4 bases from J, with 4 bases between. Germline CDR1 and CDR2: SGDLS and YYNGEE. The CDR3 sequence is CASSVDSYGYTF. The CDR3 DNA is TGTGCCAGCAGCGTAGACAGCTATGGCTACACCTTC.

The gene calls are TRBV14 and TRBJ2-1, with D unclear. V was cut by 0 bases and J by 9 bases, with 12 bases left in between. This CDR3 region has 14 residues. Germline V gives CDR1 SGHDN, CDR2 FVKESK. CDR3 nucleotide sequence: TGTGCCAGCAGCCAAGAACCCTCGGTGGTTGAGCAGTTCTTC. Translated, it gives CASSQEPSVVEQFF.

This clone was seen a single time. The chain combines TRBV28 with TRBJ1-2; D may be TRBD1 (6 bases). Germline CDR1 reads MDHEN; CDR2 reads SYDVKM. Trimming stripped 0 bases from V and 8 bases from J, with 13 bases between. CDR3 length: 14 amino acids. This CDR3 is CASSLWSGGAGYTF. In DNA form, the CDR3 reads TGTGCCAGCAGTTTATGGTCGGGGGGCGCCGGCTACACCTTC.

The V call is TRBV6-5, the J call TRBJ1-5, with 7 bases matching TRBD1. Looked up from germline, CDR1 is MNHEY and CDR2 is SVGAGI. Trimming took 6 bases from V and 0 from J; bases not matched to a gene: 2. The CDR3 runs 14 residues. This chain's CDR3 is CASRRQGSNQPQHF. As DNA, the CDR3 is TGTGCCAGCAGAAGACAGGGTAGCAATCAGCCCCAGCATTTT.

The J gene is TRBJ2-2, the V gene TRBV28; a possible D gene is TRBD2 (5 bases). In germline, CDR1 is MDHEN, CDR2 SYDVKM. V shed 3 bases and J shed 6 bases, with 14 bases lying between them. The CDR3 runs 15 residues. CDR3 in amino acids: CASSFGGRHPGELFF. In DNA form, the CDR3 reads TGTGCCAGCAGTTTTGGTGGGAGACACCCCGGGGAGCTGTTTTTT.

J is TRBJ2-3 and V is TRBV2, with 9 nucleotides matching TRBD2. This CDR3 region has 16 residues. From germline, CDR1 is SNHLY and CDR2 FYNNEI. V shed 5 bases, J shed 1 base, and the junction held 7 bases outside the gene matches. This CDR3 is CASSQVSGSRTDTQYF. The CDR3 coding sequence is TGTGCCAGCAGTCAGGTTAGCGGGAGTCGCACAGATACGCAGTATTTT.

This sequence joins TRBV28 and TRBJ1-5; 7 bases map to TRBD1. The V and J ends lost 6 bases and 4 bases, in that order; junction bases with no gene match: 6. The germline V gene has CDR1 MDHEN and CDR2 SYDVKM. The CDR3 totals 14 residues. CDR3 loop: CASRRTGPNQPQHF. For the CDR3, the DNA is TGTGCCAGCAGACGGACAGGTCCGAATCAGCCCCAGCATTTT.